This entry lists 10 T cell receptor beta chains sequenced from one sample in a study of CD8 T cells in ankylosing spondylitis (dated by TCRdb to 2016 to 2017). Libraries were built with 5' RACE. Data came from an Illumina HiSeq 2500. TCRdb's own reprocessing of the public reads used fastp at Q25 and MiXCR and kept productive beta chains. A single entry per CDR3 protein holds the most common genes and DNA from its merged rows. In this sample the table shows 250,000 or so distinct CDR3 sequences, over 9.5% of which occur a single time. The ten largest clones take up 2% to 3% of the sample. The sample was blood, either unsorted or a sorted T cell fraction (not recorded which). The receptors originated from a male donor with ankylosing spondylitis or in good health (not recorded which).

There are many counts of this clonotype. This chain joins TRBV29-1 and TRBJ2-7; 10 nucleotides match TRBD1. The CDR3 consists of 12 residues. The germline V gene encodes CDR1 SQVTM and CDR2 ANQGSEA. Losses at the gene ends were 7 bases for V and 3 bases for J; bases not matched to a gene: 3. DNA for the CDR3: TGCAGCGCGGGACAGGGGATCTACGAGCAGTACTTC. This codes for CSAGQGIYEQYF.

This clonotype was counted at least ten times. The chain combines TRBV27 with TRBJ2-7; D is uncertain. The V gene lost 6 bases and the J gene lost 0 bases, with 21 bases spanning the gap. This CDR3 is 17 amino acids long. CDR1 is MNHEY and CDR2 is SMNVEV in the germline V gene (reference sequence). The CDR3 sequence: CASRQTRTFPSSYEQYF. The CDR3 DNA reads as TGTGCCAGCAGGCAAACCCGGACCTTTCCCAGCTCCTACGAGCAGTACTTC.

In this sample, this clonotype turned up many times. The V and J genes are TRBV3-1 and TRBJ1-1, with unresolved D. Germline V CDR1 and CDR2: LGHDT, YNNKEL (reference sequence). The CDR3 has 13 amino acids. V lost 2 bases and J lost 2, with 6 bases in between. The CDR3 region is CASSQKTNTEAFF. CDR3 coding DNA: TGTGCCAGCAGCCAAAAGACAAACACTGAAGCTTTCTTT. The whole variable domain, filled in from reference TRBV3-1 and TRBJ1-1, reads DTAVSQTPKYLVTQMGNDKSIKCEQNLGHDTMYWYKQDSKKFLKIMFSYNNKELIINETVPNRFSPKSPDKAHLNLHINSLELGDSAVYFCASSQKTNTEAFFGQGTRLTVV.

The chain links TRBV7-7 to TRBJ2-1; D gene ambiguous. V was pared by 2 bases and J by 9 bases, with 8 bases between. Germline V gives CDR1 SSHAT, CDR2 FNYEAQ (reference sequence). The CDR3 is 12 amino acids. The CDR3 DNA is TGTGCCAGCAGCTTACCTGGTGCTGAGCAGTTCTTC. Residues: CASSLPGAEQFF. Based on the CDR3 plus reference TRBV7-7 and TRBJ2-1, the full variable domain is GAGVSQSPRYKVTKRGQDVTLRCDPISSHATLYWYQQALGQGPEFLTYFNYEAQPDKSGLPSDRFSAERPEGSISTLTIQRTEQRDSAMYRCASSLPGAEQFFGPGTRLTVL.

Many counts were recorded for this clonotype. V gene TRBV18 combines with J gene TRBJ2-1; 7 bases match TRBD2. After removal of 3 bases from V and 8 bases from J, the junction contained 7 bases not matched to a gene. Germline CDR1 reads KGHSH; CDR2 reads LQKENI. The CDR3 has 14 residues. CDR3 amino acids: CASSPTSKGDEQFF. DNA of the CDR3: TGTGCCAGCTCACCGACTAGCAAGGGCGATGAGCAGTTCTTC.

At least ten counts were recorded for this clonotype. This chain links TRBV20-1 with TRBJ2-7; TRBD1 matches 8 bases. Per germline, CDR1 DFQATT and CDR2 SNEGSKA (reference sequence). With 3 bases clipped from V and 4 bases from J, the junction kept 8 bases outside the gene matches. CDR3 length: 14 residues. CDR3 sequence: CSASEGTGFYEQYF. The CDR3 region has the DNA TGCAGTGCTAGTGAAGGGACAGGCTTTTACGAGCAGTACTTC.

The chain couples TRBV25-1 to TRBJ2-3; D remains unclear. Deletions cut 10 bases from V and 4 bases from J, with 18 bases between. Germline CDR1 reads MGHDK; CDR2 reads SYGVNS. The CDR3 totals 14 residues. The CDR3 DNA sequence: TGTGCCACTGGGGTGAATATCGGACCAGATACGCAGTATTTT. This translates into CATGVNIGPDTQYF.

This clonotype was picked up a small number of times. This chain links TRBV27 with TRBJ2-7; the match to TRBD2 covers 9 bases. After removal of 4 bases from V and 5 bases from J, the junction contained 9 bases not matched to a gene. Germline assignment: CDR1 MNHEY and CDR2 SMNVEV (reference sequence). This CDR3 contains 15 residues. The CDR3 spells CASSSWTSVGNEQYF. The CDR3 coding sequence is TGTGCCAGCAGTTCGTGGACTAGCGTAGGAAACGAGCAGTACTTC.

The chain uses TRBV30 and TRBJ1-5, with 10 bases lining up with TRBD1. The germline CDR1 and CDR2 sequences are GTSNPN and SVGIG (reference sequence). The J segment lost 1 base and the V segment lost 2 bases, leaving 11 bases of the junction unmatched. The CDR3 totals 18 residues. For the CDR3, the DNA is TGTGCCTGGAGTCCCCCGGGACAGGGGTTTGGGAGCAATCAGCCCCAGCATTTT. As protein: CAWSPPGQGFGSNQPQHF.

This clonotype was recorded at least ten times. The chain has TRBV6-1 and TRBJ2-1; possibly TRBD2 for D (6 bases). Trimming removed 2 bases from V and 0 bases from J, with 17 bases in between. This CDR3 is built from 18 residues. CDR1 is MNHNS, CDR2 SASEGT, per germline. The CDR3 here is CASSETGRGLSSYNEQFF. In nucleotides, the CDR3 is TGTGCCAGCAGTGAAACGGGAAGAGGACTAAGCTCCTACAATGAGCAGTTCTTC.